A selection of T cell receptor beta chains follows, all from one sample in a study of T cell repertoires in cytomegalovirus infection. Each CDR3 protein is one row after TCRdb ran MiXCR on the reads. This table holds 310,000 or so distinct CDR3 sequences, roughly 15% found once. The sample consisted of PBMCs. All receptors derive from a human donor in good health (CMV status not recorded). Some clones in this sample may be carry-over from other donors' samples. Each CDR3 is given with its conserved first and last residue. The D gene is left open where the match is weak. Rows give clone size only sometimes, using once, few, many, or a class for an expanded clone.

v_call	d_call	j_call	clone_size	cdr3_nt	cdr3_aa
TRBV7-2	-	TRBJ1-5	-	TGTGCCAGCAGCTTATCCTTCTATCAGCCCCAGCATTTT	CASSLSFYQPQHF
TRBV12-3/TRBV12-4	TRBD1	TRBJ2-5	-	TGTGCCAGCAGTTTTCAGGGGGTGATGGAGACCCAGTACTTC	CASSFQGVMETQYF
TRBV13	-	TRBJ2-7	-	TGTGCCAGCAGCCACTCGATTGACTACGAGCAGTACTTC	CASSHSIDYEQYF
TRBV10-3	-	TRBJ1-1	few	TGTGCCATCAGTGACCCCGATATCAACACTGAAGCTTTCTTT	CAISDPDINTEAFF
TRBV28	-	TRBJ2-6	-	TGTGCCAGCAGCCTCACGGTCGCTGGGGCCAACGTCCTGACTTTC	CASSLTVAGANVLTF
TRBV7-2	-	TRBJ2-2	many	TGTGCCAGCAGCCGCAGCTCAGTCAAGAACACCGGGGAGCTGTTTTTT	CASSRSSVKNTGELFF
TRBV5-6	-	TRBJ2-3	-	TGTGCCAGCAGCTTGGTAGGACTCACAGATACGCAGTATTTT	CASSLVGLTDTQYF
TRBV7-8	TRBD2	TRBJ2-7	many	TGTGCCAGCAGCGTAGCCCGGACTAGCGGGGAATTCTACTTC	CASSVARTSGEFYF
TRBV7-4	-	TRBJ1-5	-	-	CASSFGTGNQPQNF
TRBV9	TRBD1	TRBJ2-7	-	TGTGCCAGCAGCGCCTCGACAGGGAGAGGCGAGCAGTACTTC	CASSASTGRGEQYF
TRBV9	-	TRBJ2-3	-	TGTGCCAGCACCGTTGACAAAAGCAACACAGATACGCAGTATTTT	CASTVDKSNTDTQYF
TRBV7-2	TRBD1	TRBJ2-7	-	TGTGCCAGCAGCTCGGACAGGGCGGGCGAGCAGTACTTC	CASSSDRAGEQYF
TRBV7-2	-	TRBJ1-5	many	TGTGCCAGCAGCTTAAGGATTGGCCAGCCCCAGCATTTT	CASSLRIGQPQHF
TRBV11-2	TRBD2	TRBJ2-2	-	TGTGCCAGCAGCAAGGGACTAGCGGGGGGGACCGGGGAGCTGTTTTTT	CASSKGLAGGTGELFF
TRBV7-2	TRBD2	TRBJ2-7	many	TGTGCCAGCAGCAATAGCGGGGGGGCGAGCTCCTACGAGCAGTACTTC	CASSNSGGASSYEQYF
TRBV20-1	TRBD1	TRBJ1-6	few	TGCAGTGCTAATGGACAGGTCGGATCACCCCTCCACTTT	CSANGQVGSPLHF
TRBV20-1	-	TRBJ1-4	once	TGCAGTGCTAGAGTAGGAGGGGATGAAAAACTGTTTTTT	CSARVGGDEKLFF
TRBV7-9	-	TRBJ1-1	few	TGTGCCAGCAGCTTAGCGTACGCGAACACTGAAGCTTTCTTT	CASSLAYANTEAFF
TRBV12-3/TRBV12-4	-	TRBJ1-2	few	TGTGCCAGCTTCTACTTCCAGGGATCACATTTCAAAGGCTACACCTTC	CASFYFQGSHFKGYTF
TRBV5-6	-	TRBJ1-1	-	TGTGCCACCGGTACAGGGACCAACACTGAAGCTTTCTTT	CATGTGTNTEAFF
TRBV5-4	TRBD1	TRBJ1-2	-	TGTGCCAGCAGCTACGGACAGGCTAACTATGGCTACACCTTC	CASSYGQANYGYTF
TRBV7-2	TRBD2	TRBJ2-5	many	TGTGCCAGCAGCCTTTACGGGGGGGATCGGACCCAGTACTTC	CASSLYGGDRTQYF
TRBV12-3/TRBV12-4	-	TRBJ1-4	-	TGTGCCAGCAGTCAACAGGGACCTAATGAAAAACTGTTTTTT	CASSQQGPNEKLFF
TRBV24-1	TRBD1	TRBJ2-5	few	TGTGCCACCAGTGATCGAAGGGACAGCTCGACGGAGACCCAGTACTTC	CATSDRRDSSTETQYF
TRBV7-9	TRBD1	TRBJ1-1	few	TGTGCCAGCAGCCCAAGGACAGGGGGTTGGGACACTGAAGCTTTCTTT	CASSPRTGGWDTEAFF
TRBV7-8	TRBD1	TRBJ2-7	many	TGTGCCAGCAGCTTAATCGCCGGGACAGGGGCCTACGAGCAGTACTTC	CASSLIAGTGAYEQYF
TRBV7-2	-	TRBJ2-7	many	TGTGCCAGCAGTTCTTATAACTACGAGCAGTACTTC	CASSSYNYEQYF
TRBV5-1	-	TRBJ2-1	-	TGCGCCAGCAGTCTTCGACTAGGCGGCTACAATGAGCAGTTCTTC	CASSLRLGGYNEQFF
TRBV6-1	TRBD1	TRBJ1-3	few	TGTGCCAGCAGTCGGGACAGGGTCGGAAACACCATATATTTT	CASSRDRVGNTIYF
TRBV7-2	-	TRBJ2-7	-	TGTGCCAGCAGCTCATATACAGTATCCTACGAGCAGTACTTC	CASSSYTVSYEQYF
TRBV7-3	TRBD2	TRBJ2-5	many	TGTGCCAGCAGCTTGGTTGGGGGGGGACAAGAGACCCAGTACTTC	CASSLVGGGQETQYF
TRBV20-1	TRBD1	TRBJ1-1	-	TGCAGTGCACCCGTGACAGGGCCAGAAGCTTTCTTT	CSAPVTGPEAFF
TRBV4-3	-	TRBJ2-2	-	TGCGCCAGCAGCCCCGGGGGCGACTACCCGAACACCGGGGAGCTGTTTTTT	CASSPGGDYPNTGELFF
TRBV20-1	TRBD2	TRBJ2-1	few	TGCAGTGCCCGCCGCAGCGGGGGGGCCTCTAATGAGCAGTTCTTC	CSARRSGGASNEQFF
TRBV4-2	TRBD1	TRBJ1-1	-	TGTGCCAGCAGCCAAGCCACAGGGGGGCGGATAATCATGAACACTGAAGCTTTCTTT	CASSQATGGRIIMNTEAFF
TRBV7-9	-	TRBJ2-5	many	TGTGCCAGCAGCTTAGCGTCTCCCAGAAAAGAGACCCAGTACTTC	CASSLASPRKETQYF
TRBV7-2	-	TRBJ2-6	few	TGTGCCAGCAGCTTAGGAGGAGGCTTAAGCTCTGGGGCCAACGTCCTGACTTTC	CASSLGGGLSSGANVLTF
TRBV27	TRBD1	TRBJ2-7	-	TGTGCCAGCAGTCTACTGGGGACAGGGATGATCCACGAGCAGTACTTC	CASSLLGTGMIHEQYF
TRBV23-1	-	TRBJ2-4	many	TGCGCCAGCAGTCAATCGGAGCGAGGGTGCGGCAAAAACATTCAGTACTTC	CASSQSERGCGKNIQYF